This TCR beta chain derives from a study of blood T cells in healthy people across ages. J lost 2 bases, V lost 3 bases, and 5 bases had no gene match. The CDR3 contains 15 residues. PCR was performed a second time for about 7 to 12 cycles using a sample-barcoded 5' primer and a J-beta primer mix. TCRdb analysed the 5' RACE reads with MiXCR anew, one entry per CDR3 protein. The data show 700,000 or so distinct CDR3 sequences, approximately 40% seen once. Sample: blood. This chain links TRBV12-3 or TRBV12-4 with TRBJ2-3; 7 bases are a match to TRBD1. The receptor comes from a man at least 80 years old in good health. The CDR3 spells CASSFRTGATDTQYF. Written as DNA, the CDR3 is TGTGCCAGCAGTTTCAGGACAGGAGCCACAGATACGCAGTATTTT.